What follows are 5 T cell receptor beta chains derived from one specimen sequenced in a study of shared clonotypes between healthy human individuals. Sequenced by immunoSEQ multiplex PCR; TCRdb stores in-frame clones only, minus some. In the table there are more than 2,000,000 clones, roughly 92% of which are singletons. Input material: naive CD4+ T cells sorted from blood. Subset in this sample: CD45RA+ positively selected. These receptors all stem from a man younger than 30 in good health.

The rearrangement links TRBV9 to TRBJ1-4; a possible D gene is TRBD1 (5 bases). The CDR3 sequence is 17 residues long. Germline values: CDR1 SGDLS, CDR2 YYNGEE. Trimming pared 5 bases from V and 6 bases from J, leaving 23 bases between. Written as DNA, the CDR3 is TGTGCCAGCAGACCCACACCTCCAGGGCAGGAGCATGAAAAACTGTTTTTT. Protein product: CASRPTPPGQEHEKLFF.

The chain has TRBV6-5 and TRBJ2-3, with 8 bases that match TRBD2. In germline, CDR1 is MNHEY, CDR2 SVGAGI. V shed 6 bases and J 0 bases; nucleotides not matched to a gene: 5. The CDR3 consists of 15 residues. The CDR3 DNA sequence: TGTGCCAGCAGCCCCCTAGCGGGTAGCACAGATACGCAGTATTTT. It encodes CASSPLAGSTDTQYF.

The chain is built from TRBV7-9 and TRBJ1-2; D unclear. The germline V gene encodes CDR1 SEHNR and CDR2 FQNEAQ (reference sequence). Trimming cost V 1 base and J 8 bases, with 11 bases left between them. The CDR3 loop spans 13 amino acids. Here the CDR3 reads CASSLVARQGYTF. The CDR3 coding sequence is TGTGCCAGCAGCTTAGTAGCCCGGCAGGGCTACACCTTC.

This clone was detected once. This chain joins TRBV5-4 and TRBJ1-4; 7 bases fit TRBD1. V shed 4 bases, J shed 4 bases, and the junction held 7 bases outside the gene matches. Germline CDR1 SGHNT, CDR2 YYREEE (reference sequence). This CDR3 is 15 amino acids long. The CDR3 is CASSPGQANNEKLFF. CDR3 bases: TGTGCCAGCAGCCCAGGACAGGCTAATAATGAAAAACTGTTTTTT.

The chain employs TRBV9 and TRBJ1-1, with D possibly being TRBD1 (6 bases). CDR1 SGDLS and CDR2 YYNGEE come from the germline V gene. The CDR3 covers 14 residues. V lost 4 bases and J 4 bases, leaving 14 bases between the germline ends. The CDR3 sequence is CASSRGGFGTEAFF. CDR3 bases: TGTGCCAGCAGCCGAGGGGGGTTTGGCACTGAAGCTTTCTTT.